Below are 15 T cell receptor beta chains sequenced from a single sample in a study of T cell responses to AZD1222 COVID-19 vaccine. Sequenced by immunoSEQ multiplex PCR; TCRdb stores in-frame clones only, minus some. The table lists approximately 120,000 clones, approximately 91% of them singletons. The sequenced sample was peripheral blood, obtained on day 0 of MenACWY control vaccination. The receptors here all came from an adult in good health.

This chain joins TRBV4-1 and TRBJ1-2; TRBD1 might be the D (6 bases). The V end lost 0 bases, the J end lost 4 bases, and 9 bases lay between the germline ends. Per germline, CDR1 MGHRA and CDR2 YSYEKL. The CDR3 length is 14 residues. The CDR3: CASSQDTGFYGYTF. DNA of the CDR3: TGCGCCAGCAGCCAAGATACAGGGTTCTATGGCTACACCTTC.

The gene calls are TRBV27 and TRBJ2-7; D ambiguous. Between the trimmed V and J ends, which lost 5 bases and 0 bases, there was a span of 8 bases. CDR3 length: 13 amino acids. CDR1 and CDR2 from the germline V gene are MNHEY and SMNVEV (reference sequence). The CDR3 nucleotides are TGTGCCAGCAGTAGGGTCAGCTCCTACGAGCAGTACTTC. It translates to CASSRVSSYEQYF.

This sequence joins TRBV4-1 and TRBJ2-3; 7 nucleotides agree with TRBD2. The trim removed 1 base at V and 2 bases at J, leaving 3 bases unmatched. The V gene's germline CDR1 is MGHRA and CDR2 YSYEKL. This CDR3 is built from 15 residues. In DNA form, the CDR3 reads TGCGCCAGCAGCCAAGGACTAGCATCCACAGATACGCAGTATTTT. As protein: CASSQGLASTDTQYF.

The chain recombines TRBV3-1 (or the pseudogene TRBV3-2) with TRBJ2-7; D is unresolved. This CDR3 is 13 amino acids long. Germline V gene lookup returns CDR1 LGHDT and CDR2 YNNKEL (reference sequence). Trimming left V 4 bases short and J 3 bases short, with 10 bases between. The CDR3: CASSPPSSYEQYF. In DNA, the CDR3 is TGTGCCAGCAGCCCTCCCTCTAGCTACGAGCAGTACTTC.

The gene calls are TRBV7-6 and TRBJ1-2; TRBD1 might be the D (5 bases). The germline V gene encodes CDR1 SGHVS and CDR2 FNYEAQ. The CDR3 has 13 residues. The V gene lost 0 bases and the J gene lost 7 bases, with 9 bases spanning the gap. Here the CDR3 reads CASSLAGGSGYTF. The DNA for the CDR3 is TGTGCCAGCAGCTTAGCGGGGGGGTCTGGCTACACCTTC.

The chain is built from TRBV3-1 (or the pseudogene TRBV3-2) and TRBJ2-7, with D hard to call. The CDR3 spans 15 residues. Trimming pared 1 base from V and 2 bases from J, leaving 12 bases between. Germline loops: CDR1 LGHDT, CDR2 YNNKEL (reference sequence). The CDR3 DNA reads TGTGCCAGCAGCCAAGGGGCAGGTGAAACCTACGAGCAGTACTTC. Translation: CASSQGAGETYEQYF.

The chain couples TRBV30 to TRBJ1-5; D is possibly TRBD1 (5 bases). CDR3 size: 13 residues. V shed 2 bases and J shed 6 bases, with 11 bases lying between them. Germline lookup yields CDR1 GTSNPN and CDR2 SVGIG (reference sequence). The chain's CDR3 is CAWSRKGTQPQHF. The CDR3 DNA follows: TGTGCCTGGAGTCGAAAGGGGACTCAGCCCCAGCATTTT.

This CDR3 is CASSYSGGVYEQYF. The CDR3 DNA is TGTGCCAGCAGTTACTCGGGGGGGGTTTACGAGCAGTACTTC. The chain couples TRBV6-6 to TRBJ2-7; 7 nucleotides line up with TRBD2. With 0 bases clipped from V and 4 bases from J, the junction kept 3 bases outside the gene matches. This CDR3 has 14 residues. The germline V gene encodes CDR1 MNHNY and CDR2 SVGAGI (reference sequence).

The chain joins TRBV30 to TRBJ1-6; D unclear. The CDR3 runs to 15 residues. Germline lookup yields CDR1 GTSNPN and CDR2 SVGIG (reference sequence). Trimming removed 0 bases at V and 10 bases at J, with 16 bases between. CDR3 in DNA: TGTGCCTGGAGTGTACTCGGGCGAAGTGGGTCACCCCTCCACTTT. Amino acid sequence: CAWSVLGRSGSPLHF. Using reference TRBV30 and TRBJ1-6 for the parts outside the CDR3, the full variable domain is SQTIHQWPATLVQPVGSPLSLECTVEGTSNPNLYWYRQAAGRGLQLLFYSVGIGQISSEVPQNLSASRPQDRQFILSSKKLLLSDSGFYLCAWSVLGRSGSPLHFGNGTRLTVT.

The V call is TRBV6-1, the J call TRBJ2-1; a possible D gene is TRBD2 (7 bases). Trimming took off 7 bases at V and 6 bases at J, with 16 bases between the two ends. CDR1 is MNHNS and CDR2 is SASEGT in the germline V gene. The CDR3 runs 14 residues. The CDR3 DNA reads as TGTGCCAGCAAACGTCGGGGGGCGGGCAATGAGCAGTTCTTC. Translating gives CASKRRGAGNEQFF.

This clone was observed a handful of times. The CDR3 DNA reads TGCGCCAGCAGCCAAGTTTTCGGACTAGCGGGAGGAGGGGATACGCAGTATTTT. This codes for CASSQVFGLAGGGDTQYF. The chain joins TRBV4-1 to TRBJ2-3; 14 bases are shared with TRBD2. Germline CDR1 and CDR2: MGHRA and YSYEKL. The V gene end was trimmed by 1 base and the J gene end by 6 bases; junction bases not matched to a gene: 9. The CDR3 totals 18 residues.

The chain carries TRBV10-3 and TRBJ2-2; 7 bases match TRBD1. The CDR3 has 16 residues. Germline V gene data show CDR1 as ENHRY and CDR2 as SYGVKD. With V trimmed by 2 bases and J by 2 bases, 5 bases remained unmatched. CDR3: CAISEGRDSNTGELFF. The CDR3 region has the DNA TGTGCCATCAGTGAGGGCAGGGACAGTAACACCGGGGAGCTGTTTTTT.

The V call is TRBV7-2, the J call TRBJ2-3; TRBD2 is a possible D gene (5 bases). Germline V gene sequence: CDR1 SGHTA, CDR2 FQGNSA. V lost 5 bases and J lost 0, with 15 bases in between. The CDR3 totals 16 residues. The CDR3 here is CASSQASGKSTDTQYF. The CDR3 DNA reads TGTGCCAGCAGCCAGGCCAGCGGCAAGAGCACAGATACGCAGTATTTT.

The chain employs TRBV5-1 and TRBJ2-7; 10 nucleotides match TRBD2. The germline CDR1 and CDR2 sequences are SGHRS and YFSETQ. Losses at the gene ends were 4 bases for V and 2 bases for J; bases not matched to a gene: 9. The CDR3 sequence is 16 residues long. The chain's CDR3 is CASSAAPGTSAYEQYF. CDR3 sequence (DNA): TGCGCCAGCAGCGCGGCCCCCGGGACTAGCGCCTACGAGCAGTACTTC. The full variable domain, its missing parts supplied by reference TRBV5-1 and TRBJ2-7, is KAGVTQTPRYLIKTRGQQVTLSCSPISGHRSVSWYQQTPGQGLQFLFEYFSETQRNKGNFPGRFSGRQFSNSRSEMNVSTLELGDSALYLCASSAAPGTSAYEQYFGPGTRLTVT.

The chain carries TRBV7-2 and TRBJ1-4; D is possibly TRBD1 (6 bases). Germline loops: CDR1 SGHTA, CDR2 FQGNSA. V dropped 1 base and J dropped 10 bases, with 16 bases sitting between them. The CDR3 length is 15 residues. CDR3 sequence: CASSLGATGGSKLFF. The CDR3 nucleotides are TGTGCCAGCAGCTTAGGGGCGACAGGAGGATCAAAACTGTTTTTT.